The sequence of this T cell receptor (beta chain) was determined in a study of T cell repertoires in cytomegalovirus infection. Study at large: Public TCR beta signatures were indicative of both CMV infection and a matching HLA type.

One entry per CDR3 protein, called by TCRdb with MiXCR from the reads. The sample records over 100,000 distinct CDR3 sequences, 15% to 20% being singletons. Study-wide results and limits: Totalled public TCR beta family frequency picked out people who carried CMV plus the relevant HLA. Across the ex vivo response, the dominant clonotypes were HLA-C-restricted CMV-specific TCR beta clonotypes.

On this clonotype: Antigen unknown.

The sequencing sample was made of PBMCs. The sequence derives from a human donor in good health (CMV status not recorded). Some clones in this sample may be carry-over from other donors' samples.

CDR3 DNA sequence: TGTGCCACCAGCAGAGATCATCCGGGTCTCGATCAGCCCCAGCATTTT. Amino acids: CATSRDHPGLDQPQHF. V usage is TRBV15 and J usage is TRBJ1-5; D is uncertain. Germline V gene lookup returns CDR1 LNHNV and CDR2 YYDKDF (reference sequence). Trimming took 0 bases from V and 5 from J, leaving 14 bases between them. The CDR3 totals 16 residues.